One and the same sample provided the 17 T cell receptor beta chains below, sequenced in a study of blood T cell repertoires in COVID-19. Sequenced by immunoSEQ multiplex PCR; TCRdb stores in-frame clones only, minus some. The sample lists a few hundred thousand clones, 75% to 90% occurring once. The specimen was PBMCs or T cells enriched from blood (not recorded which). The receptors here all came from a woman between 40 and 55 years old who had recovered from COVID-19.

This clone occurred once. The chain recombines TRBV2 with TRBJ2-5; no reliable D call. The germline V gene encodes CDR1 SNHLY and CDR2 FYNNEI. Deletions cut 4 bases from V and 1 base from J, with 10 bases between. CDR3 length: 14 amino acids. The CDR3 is CASSVRRTQETQYF. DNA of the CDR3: TGTGCCAGCAGTGTGAGGAGAACCCAAGAGACCCAGTACTTC.

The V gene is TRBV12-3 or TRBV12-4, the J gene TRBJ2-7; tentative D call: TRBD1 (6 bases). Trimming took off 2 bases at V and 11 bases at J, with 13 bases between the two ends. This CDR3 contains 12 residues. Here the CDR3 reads CASSLIGTSKYF. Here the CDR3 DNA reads TGTGCCAGCAGTTTAATTGGGACAAGCAAGTACTTC.

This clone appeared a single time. This CDR3 is CASRKREVGNEQFF. The CDR3 bases are TGTGCCAGCAGAAAGCGGGAGGTAGGGAATGAGCAGTTCTTC. This sequence joins TRBV27 and TRBJ2-1, with TRBD2 matching over 9 bases. Looked up from germline, CDR1 is MNHEY and CDR2 is SMNVEV (reference sequence). This CDR3 is 14 amino acids long. Losses at the gene ends were 6 bases for V and 7 bases for J; bases not matched to a gene: 7.

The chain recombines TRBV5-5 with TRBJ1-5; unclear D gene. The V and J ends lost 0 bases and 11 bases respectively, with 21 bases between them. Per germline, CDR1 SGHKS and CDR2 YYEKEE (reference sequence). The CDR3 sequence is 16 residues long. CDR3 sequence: CASSLVLRAVQSAQHF. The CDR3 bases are TGTGCCAGCAGCTTGGTTTTGAGGGCAGTTCAATCAGCCCAGCATTTT.

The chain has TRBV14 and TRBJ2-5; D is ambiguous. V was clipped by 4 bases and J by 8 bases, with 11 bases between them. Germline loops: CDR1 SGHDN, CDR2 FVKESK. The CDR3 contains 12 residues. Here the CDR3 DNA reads TGTGCCAGCAGCCCCTACCATGAAACCCAGTACTTC. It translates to CASSPYHETQYF.

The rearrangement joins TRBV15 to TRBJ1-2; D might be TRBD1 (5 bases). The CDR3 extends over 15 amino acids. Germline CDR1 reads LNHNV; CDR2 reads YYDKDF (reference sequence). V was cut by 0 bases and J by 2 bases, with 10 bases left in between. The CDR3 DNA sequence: TGTGCCACCAGCAGAGATCGGGGGAACAACTATGGCTACACCTTC. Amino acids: CATSRDRGNNYGYTF.

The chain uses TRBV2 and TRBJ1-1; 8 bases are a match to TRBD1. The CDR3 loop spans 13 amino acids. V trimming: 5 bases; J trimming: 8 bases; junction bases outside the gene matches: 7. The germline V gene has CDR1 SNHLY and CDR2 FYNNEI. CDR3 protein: CASSFTGGPEAFF. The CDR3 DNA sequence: TGTGCCAGCAGTTTTACAGGGGGTCCGGAAGCTTTCTTT. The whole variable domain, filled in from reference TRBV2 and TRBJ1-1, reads EPEVTQTPSHQVTQMGQEVILRCVPISNHLYFYWYRQILGQKVEFLVSFYNNEISEKSEIFDDQFSVERPDGSNFTLKIRSTKLEDSAMYFCASSFTGGPEAFFGQGTRLTVV.

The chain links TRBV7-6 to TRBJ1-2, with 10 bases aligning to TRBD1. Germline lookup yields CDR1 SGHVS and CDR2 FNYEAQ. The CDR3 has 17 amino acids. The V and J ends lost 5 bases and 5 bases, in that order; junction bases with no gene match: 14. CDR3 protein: CASSQWTGGEKGYGYTF. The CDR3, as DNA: TGTGCCAGCAGCCAATGGACAGGGGGGGAGAAGGGATATGGCTACACCTTC.

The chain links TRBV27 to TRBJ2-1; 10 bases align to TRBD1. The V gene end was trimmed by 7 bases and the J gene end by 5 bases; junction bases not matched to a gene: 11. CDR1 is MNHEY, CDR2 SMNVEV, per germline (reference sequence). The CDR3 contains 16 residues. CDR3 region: CASILSGQGINNEQFF. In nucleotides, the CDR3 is TGTGCCAGCATCCTATCGGGACAGGGGATCAACAATGAGCAGTTCTTC.

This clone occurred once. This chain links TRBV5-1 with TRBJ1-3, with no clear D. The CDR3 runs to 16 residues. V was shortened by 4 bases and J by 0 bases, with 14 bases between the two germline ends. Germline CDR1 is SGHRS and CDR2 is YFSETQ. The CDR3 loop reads CASSRFDIRSGNTIYF. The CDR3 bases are TGCGCCAGCAGCCGTTTCGACATCCGCTCTGGAAACACCATATATTTT.

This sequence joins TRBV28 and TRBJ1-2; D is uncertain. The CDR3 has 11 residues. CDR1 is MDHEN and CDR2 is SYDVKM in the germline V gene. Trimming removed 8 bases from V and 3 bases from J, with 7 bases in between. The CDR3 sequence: CASAGYYGYTF. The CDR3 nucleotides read TGTGCCAGCGCAGGATACTATGGCTACACCTTC.

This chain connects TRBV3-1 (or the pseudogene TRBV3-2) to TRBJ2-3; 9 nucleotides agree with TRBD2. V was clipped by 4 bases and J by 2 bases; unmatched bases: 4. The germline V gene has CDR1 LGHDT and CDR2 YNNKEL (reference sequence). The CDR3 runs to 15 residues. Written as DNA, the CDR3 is TGTGCCAGCAGCCTGACTAGCGGCCACACAGATACGCAGTATTTT. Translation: CASSLTSGHTDTQYF.

As DNA, the CDR3 is TGTGCCAGCAGCCCGCCAGGACTAGCGGGAGTCCCAGATACGCAGTATTTT. Translation gives CASSPPGLAGVPDTQYF. This chain joins TRBV5-4 and TRBJ2-3; TRBD2 aligns across 13 bases. Germline trimming cut 4 bases from V and 4 bases from J; bases unmatched to any gene: 9. CDR3 length equals 17 residues. CDR1 is SGHNT and CDR2 is YYREEE in the germline V gene (reference sequence). Combining the CDR3 with reference TRBV5-4 and TRBJ2-3 gives the whole variable domain ETGVTQSPTHLIKTRGQQVTLRCSSQSGHNTVSWYQQALGQGPQFIFQYYREEENGRGNFPPRFSGLQFPNYSSELNVNALELDDSALYLCASSPPGLAGVPDTQYFGPGTRLTVL.

DNA of the CDR3: TGCAGCGTCGATGAAGCGGGAAGCAATGAGCAGTTCTTC. Its protein is CSVDEAGSNEQFF. The chain carries TRBV29-1 and TRBJ2-1; TRBD2 aligns across 7 bases. CDR3 size: 13 residues. The trim removed 6 bases at V and 6 bases at J, leaving 8 bases unmatched. CDR1 is SQVTM, CDR2 ANQGSEA, per germline.

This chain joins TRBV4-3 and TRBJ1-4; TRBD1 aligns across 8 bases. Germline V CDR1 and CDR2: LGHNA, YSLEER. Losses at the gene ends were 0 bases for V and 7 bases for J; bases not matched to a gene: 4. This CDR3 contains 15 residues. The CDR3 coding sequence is TGCGCCAGCAGCCAAGAGCACAGGGGGTTTGAAAAACTGTTTTTT. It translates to CASSQEHRGFEKLFF.

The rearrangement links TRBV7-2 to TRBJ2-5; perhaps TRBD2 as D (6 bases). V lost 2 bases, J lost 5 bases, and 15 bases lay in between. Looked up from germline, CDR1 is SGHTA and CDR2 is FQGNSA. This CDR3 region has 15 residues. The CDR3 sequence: CASSLQLAVGETQYF. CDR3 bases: TGTGCCAGCAGCTTACAGTTAGCGGTGGGGGAGACCCAGTACTTC.

The CDR3 protein is CASSQVCRQNTGELFF. CDR3 coding DNA: TGTGCCAGCAGCCAAGTATGCAGGCAGAACACCGGGGAGCTGTTTTTT. The chain is built from TRBV3-1 (or the pseudogene TRBV3-2) and TRBJ2-2; the D is unclear. Germline V gene sequence: CDR1 LGHDT, CDR2 YNNKEL (reference sequence). The CDR3 runs to 16 residues. Trimming pared 1 base from V and 1 base from J, leaving 10 bases between.